The 19 T cell receptor beta chains below all came from one sample that was sequenced in a study of blood T cell repertoires in COVID-19 (TCRdb year 2020). Library creation used the immunoSEQ multiplex PCR assay. TCRdb's version of the immuneACCESS table is confined to in-frame rearrangements and falls short of the full clone set. An unresolved V gene accounts for under half of the shortfall where checked; the remainder is of unknown origin. The table for this sample lists more than 200,000 clones; 88% of them were counted only once. The ten top clones hold around 3.6% of the sample. The sample comprised PBMCs or T cells enriched from blood (not recorded which). These receptors came from a woman younger than 45 who had been exposed to COVID-19.

CDR3 residues: CSVTAGNTEAFF. CDR3 coding DNA: TGCAGCGTTACGGCGGGGAACACTGAAGCTTTCTTT. This chain uses TRBV29-1 with TRBJ1-1; D gene unclear. The CDR3 consists of 12 residues. CDR1 and CDR2 from the germline V gene are SQVTM and ANQGSEA. Trimming cost V 5 bases and J 1 base, with 8 bases left between them.

This chain joins TRBV5-5 and TRBJ2-7; 8 bases match TRBD1. Germline V gives CDR1 SGHKS, CDR2 YYEKEE (reference sequence). J lost 3 bases, V lost 3 bases, and 8 bases had no gene match. The CDR3 has 15 amino acids. The CDR3 coding sequence is TGTGCCAGCAGCTCCCAGGGGGCCAAGGGCTACGAGCAGTACTTC. Translated: CASSSQGAKGYEQYF.

This sequence joins TRBV7-8 and TRBJ2-7, with TRBD2 identical over 13 bases. The length of the CDR3 is 18 residues. Germline assignment: CDR1 SGHVS and CDR2 FQNEAQ. V dropped 2 bases and J dropped 5; count of bases not matched to a gene: 12. For the CDR3, the DNA is TGTGCCAGCAGCTTATACAGGACTAGCGGGGGTGCGTCGCACGAGCAGTACTTC. It yields the protein CASSLYRTSGGASHEQYF.

The chain links TRBV12-5 to TRBJ1-6; D not certain. The CDR3 length is 12 residues. With 7 bases removed from V and 10 bases from J, the gap between germline ends came to 11 bases. Germline lookup yields CDR1 LGHNT and CDR2 FRNRAP. The CDR3 region has the DNA TGTGCTAGTGCCCTACAGACGTCACCCCTCCACTTT. Encoded protein: CASALQTSPLHF.

The table lists this clone with a count of one. The chain couples TRBV12-5 to TRBJ1-2; D remains unclear. Per germline, CDR1 LGHNT and CDR2 FRNRAP. Between the trimmed V and J ends, which lost 6 bases and 1 base, there was a span of 6 bases. The CDR3 extends over 12 amino acids. The CDR3 here is CASGRGNYGYTF. Written as DNA, the CDR3 is TGTGCTAGTGGCCGGGGTAACTATGGCTACACCTTC.

This clone was observed a single time. The chain couples TRBV5-8 to TRBJ2-2; a weak D match, TRBD2 (6 bases). V was shortened by 6 bases and J by 3 bases, with 12 bases between the two germline ends. From germline, CDR1 is SGHTS and CDR2 YDEGEE. The CDR3 has 14 amino acids. The CDR3 DNA reads TGTGCCAGCAAACGGGAGTTGGACACCGGGGAGCTGTTTTTT. Its translation is CASKRELDTGELFF.

The chain is built from TRBV7-9 and TRBJ1-1; no definite D call. Germline V gives CDR1 SEHNR, CDR2 FQNEAQ (reference sequence). This CDR3 contains 14 residues. With 5 bases removed from V and 1 base from J, the gap between germline ends came to 11 bases. CDR3 sequence (DNA): TGTGCCAGCAGCCCCTGGGCAGAGAACACTGAAGCTTTCTTT. This encodes CASSPWAENTEAFF.

The chain combines TRBV7-2 with TRBJ2-2; TRBD2 matches 7 bases. CDR1 SGHTA and CDR2 FQGNSA come from the germline V gene. This CDR3 region has 16 residues. V shed 6 bases, J shed 7 bases, and the junction held 14 bases outside the gene matches. CDR3 nucleotide sequence: TGTGCCAGCAGAGGGGTGGCGGGAGATCTGGGCGGGGAGCTGTTTTTT. Its translation: CASRGVAGDLGGELFF.

CDR3 loop: CASSLEETVETQYF. In DNA, the CDR3 is TGCGCCAGCAGCTTGGAGGAGACAGTAGAGACCCAGTACTTC. The rearrangement links TRBV5-1 to TRBJ2-5; D is possibly TRBD1 (5 bases). The V gene lost 0 bases and the J gene lost 4 bases, with 10 bases spanning the gap. Germline CDR1 SGHRS, CDR2 YFSETQ. The CDR3 is 14 amino acids. The variable domain in full, with the rest retrieved from reference TRBV5-1 and TRBJ2-5, is KAGVTQTPRYLIKTRGQQVTLSCSPISGHRSVSWYQQTPGQGLQFLFEYFSETQRNKGNFPGRFSGRQFSNSRSEMNVSTLELGDSALYLCASSLEETVETQYFGPGTRLLVL.

This chain joins TRBV6-5 and TRBJ1-4; TRBD1 aligns across 10 bases. Germline V gene data show CDR1 as MNHEY and CDR2 as SVGAGI. The CDR3 is 14 residues long. V lost 6 bases and J lost 5; bases outside the gene matches: 3. The CDR3 DNA follows: TGTGCCAGCAGGAGGACAGGGGGGAATGAAAAACTGTTTTTT. Its protein product is CASRRTGGNEKLFF.

This chain links TRBV24-1 with TRBJ2-1; 8 bases match TRBD1. Germline V gene data show CDR1 as KGHDR and CDR2 as SFDVKD. The V gene end was trimmed by 10 bases and the J gene end by 7 bases; junction bases not matched to a gene: 5. This CDR3 comprises 12 residues. CDR3 loop: CATGQGGNEQFF. CDR3 DNA sequence: TGTGCCACAGGACAGGGAGGTAATGAGCAGTTCTTC.

The chain combines TRBV23-1 with TRBJ2-7, with a possible D match to TRBD2 (6 bases). TRBV23-1 is an ORF for which the function is uncertain. The CDR3 runs 18 residues. V lost 0 bases and J lost 2, with 20 bases in between. The CDR3: CASSQSAFSGLLPYEQYF. CDR3 nucleotides: TGCGCCAGCAGTCAATCCGCCTTTTCAGGACTACTACCCTACGAGCAGTACTTC.

The chain joins TRBV4-2 to TRBJ1-2; no definite D call. V lost 4 bases and J lost 8, with 14 bases in between. The CDR3 is 13 residues long. CDR1 is LGHNA, CDR2 YNFKEQ, per germline. CDR3 region: CASSPVRSEGYTF. The CDR3 DNA is TGTGCCAGCAGCCCAGTGAGGTCGGAGGGCTACACCTTC.

This clone turned up a few times. Other nucleotide sequences from this sample produce the same CDR3. The rearrangement uses TRBV2 and TRBJ2-2, with D hard to call. V lost 3 bases to trimming and J lost 1 base, with 6 bases between them. CDR1 and CDR2 (germline): SNHLY, FYNNEI. The CDR3 consists of 14 residues. In DNA, the CDR3 is TGTGCCAGCAGTGAGGTTAGGAACACCGGGGAGCTGTTTTTT. It specifies CASSEVRNTGELFF. The entire variable domain, with the rest obtained from reference TRBV2 and TRBJ2-2, is as follows: EPEVTQTPSHQVTQMGQEVILRCVPISNHLYFYWYRQILGQKVEFLVSFYNNEISEKSEIFDDQFSVERPDGSNFTLKIRSTKLEDSAMYFCASSEVRNTGELFFGEGSRLTVL.

This rearrangement joins TRBV6-5 to TRBJ2-7; TRBD2 might be the D (6 bases). This CDR3 spans 13 amino acids. Germline assignment: CDR1 MNHEY and CDR2 SVGAGI. V was shortened by 5 bases and J by 7 bases, with 15 bases between the two germline ends. CDR3 residues: CASSPGTFGEQYF. The CDR3 DNA reads TGTGCCAGCAGTCCGGGGACTTTCGGGGAGCAGTACTTC.

In DNA form, the CDR3 reads TGTGCCAGCAGCTTGGCCGGGATAGCCTCCACAGATACGCAGTATTTT. Encoded protein: CASSLAGIASTDTQYF. V is TRBV5-5 and J is TRBJ2-3; D might be TRBD2 (5 bases). V shed 0 bases and J shed 2 bases, with 13 bases lying between them. The germline V gene encodes CDR1 SGHKS and CDR2 YYEKEE (reference sequence). CDR3 size: 16 residues.

The J gene is TRBJ1-1, the V gene TRBV7-8; 7 nucleotides line up with TRBD1. The germline CDR1 and CDR2 sequences are SGHVS and FQNEAQ. This CDR3 is 14 amino acids long. V shed 5 bases, J shed 1 base, and the junction held 4 bases outside the gene matches. CDR3 in DNA: TGTGCCAGCAGCAGCCGGACAGGGAACACTGAAGCTTTCTTT. It codes for CASSSRTGNTEAFF.

The rearrangement links TRBV3-1 (or the pseudogene TRBV3-2) to TRBJ2-1; unclear D gene. This CDR3 has 15 amino acids. V was trimmed by 0 bases and J by 0 bases, leaving 6 bases between them. Germline loops: CDR1 LGHDT, CDR2 YNNKEL (reference sequence). The CDR3 reads CASSQDGGSYNEQFF. The DNA for the CDR3 is TGTGCCAGCAGCCAAGATGGCGGCTCCTACAATGAGCAGTTCTTC.

The chain uses TRBV6-5 and TRBJ2-7; D gene uncertain. Germline CDR1 MNHEY, CDR2 SVGAGI. The CDR3 is 15 residues long. The ends were cut back, 10 bases at V and 2 bases at J, with 21 bases in the middle. The CDR3 here is CATKTQDQAPYEQYF. CDR3 in DNA: TGTGCCACCAAAACCCAAGATCAGGCCCCCTACGAGCAGTACTTC.